What follows is one T cell receptor (beta chain) and its context. Its antigen remains unidentified. The table came from immunoSEQ multiplex PCR; TCRdb's copy has only in-frame clones and leaves some out. The data contain under 150,000 clones, more than 90% of them singletons. The data originate from a study of T cell responses to AZD1222 COVID-19 vaccine. Trimming shortened V by 0 bases and J by 6 bases, and 3 bases separated the two germline ends. The CDR3 covers 12 residues. Germline CDR1 reads SEHNR; CDR2 reads FQNEAQ (reference sequence). Notes on the study in general: Once two AZD1222 doses were given, Spike-specific TCR breadth and depth went up. There were vaccine-associated CD4 TCRs across spike, dominant at 160-218 and 743-854. The donor cohort was predominantly white British with a female majority, and clonal diversity may have been underestimated. The peak T cell response came first, and repertoires were sampled only after it.

The TCR originated in an adult who received the AZD1222 COVID-19 vaccine. The chain links TRBV7-9 to TRBJ2-1; unclear D gene. Sample: peripheral blood, taken 28 days after the second AZD1222 dose. The CDR3 region is CASSLASNEQFF. As DNA, the CDR3 is TGTGCCAGCAGCTTAGCGAGCAATGAGCAGTTCTTC.